These 6 T cell receptor beta chains were all obtained from the same sample, sequenced in a study of shared clonotypes between healthy human individuals. The table came from immunoSEQ multiplex PCR; TCRdb's copy has only in-frame clones and leaves some out. Of under 600,000 clones listed, more than 95% are singletons. The source material was naive CD4+ T cells sorted from blood. Subset here: CD45RA+ positively selected. The receptors come from a woman in her 30s in good health.

The chain links TRBV7-9 to TRBJ2-2; D remains unclear. V was pared by 4 bases and J by 3 bases, with 3 bases between. The CDR3 extends over 12 amino acids. Germline CDR1 is SEHNR and CDR2 is FQNEAQ (reference sequence). The CDR3 region has the DNA TGTGCCAGCAGCTCGTACACCGGGGAGCTGTTTTTT. Protein: CASSSYTGELFF.

The sample holds one count of this clone. The gene calls are TRBV14 and TRBJ1-2; weak D call: TRBD1 (5 bases). The V and J ends lost 4 bases and 8 bases respectively, with 20 bases between them. Looked up from germline, CDR1 is SGHDN and CDR2 is FVKESK. CDR3 length: 15 residues. The CDR3 DNA follows: TGTGCCAGCAGCCCAGACAGCACAGGACTATTGGGCTACACCTTC. It codes for CASSPDSTGLLGYTF.

The gene calls are TRBV7-7 and TRBJ2-1, with 7 bases identical to TRBD2. This CDR3 is 16 amino acids long. CDR1 is SSHAT, CDR2 FNYEAQ, per germline (reference sequence). Trimming at V came to 5 bases and at J to 0 bases, leaving 7 bases not matched to a gene. The CDR3 region is CASSILAGSSYNEQFF. The CDR3 region has the DNA TGTGCCAGCAGCATTTTAGCGGGTAGCTCCTACAATGAGCAGTTCTTC.

This clone was seen only once. The V gene is TRBV10-3, the J gene TRBJ1-5; 8 bases map to TRBD1. Trimming took 6 bases from V and 5 from J; bases not matched to a gene: 6. This CDR3 region has 14 residues. Germline V lookup: CDR1 ENHRY, CDR2 SYGVKD. The CDR3 reads CAISDQGAYQPQHF. The DNA for the CDR3 is TGTGCCATCAGCGACCAGGGGGCTTATCAGCCCCAGCATTTT.

This sequence joins TRBV11-3 and TRBJ1-1; D is unresolved. CDR1 SGHNT and CDR2 YENEEA come from the germline V gene. Trimming pared 1 base from V and 0 bases from J, leaving 3 bases between. There are 13 residues in the CDR3. CDR3 coding DNA: TGTGCCAGCAGCTTAGGAATGAACACTGAAGCTTTCTTT. Its protein is CASSLGMNTEAFF.

The chain links TRBV11-1 to TRBJ1-1; no definite D call. This CDR3 contains 13 residues. V was clipped by 6 bases and J by 6 bases, with 14 bases between them. Germline V lookup: CDR1 SGHAT, CDR2 FQDESV (reference sequence). CDR3 in amino acids: CASSLYLGPEAFF. The CDR3 DNA is TGTGCCAGCAGTCTCTATCTGGGTCCTGAAGCTTTCTTT.